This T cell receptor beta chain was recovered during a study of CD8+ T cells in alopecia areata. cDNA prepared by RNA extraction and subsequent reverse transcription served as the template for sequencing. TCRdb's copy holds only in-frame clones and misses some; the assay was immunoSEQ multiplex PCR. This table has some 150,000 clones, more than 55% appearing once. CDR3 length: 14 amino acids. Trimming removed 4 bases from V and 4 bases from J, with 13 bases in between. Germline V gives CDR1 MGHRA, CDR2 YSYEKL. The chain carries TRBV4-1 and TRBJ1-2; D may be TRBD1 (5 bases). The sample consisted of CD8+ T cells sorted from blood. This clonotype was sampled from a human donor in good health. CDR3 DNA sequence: TGCGCCAGCAGCCCGGACACTGGCTCCTATGGCTACACCTTC. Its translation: CASSPDTGSYGYTF.